This TCR beta chain was documented in a study of vaccination and CD4 T cells after COVID-19. Study background: Sampling after COVID took place at a median of about 91 days (range 35 to 161) following diagnosis. SARS-CoV-2, HCoV-NL63, HCoV-OC43 and HCoV-229E supplied the overlapping spike peptides used to stimulate cells.

Oncomine TCR Beta short-read sequencing was applied to DNA from cultured CD4+ T cells. Genomic DNA was taken out of cultured CD4+ T cells by extraction. TCRdb re-analysed the PCR reads in MiXCR, keeping a single row per CDR3 protein. The table lists fewer than 9,500 distinct CDR3 sequences, around 37% of them singletons. This clonotype is medium-sized by share. What it binds is not known. Treatment of the sample: approximately 9-day PBMC culture with coronavirus spike peptide pools or control peptides (ViraFEST assay). According to the study, CD4+ T cells from the unexposed donor were gathered ahead of the COVID-19 pandemic (2011-2018). The sequenced sample consisted of CD4+ T cells from blood, cultured in vitro. This TCR derives from a human donor in good health.

Here the CDR3 DNA reads TGCAGTGCTAGGGCGGCAGGGTCGGGTTTTAACTATGGCTACACCTTC. Its translation: CSARAAGSGFNYGYTF. V usage is TRBV20-1 and J usage is TRBJ1-2, with a possible D match to TRBD1 (5 bases). This CDR3 contains 16 residues. Per germline, CDR1 DFQATT and CDR2 SNEGSKA (reference sequence). V was cut by 3 bases and J by 1 base, with 18 bases left in between.